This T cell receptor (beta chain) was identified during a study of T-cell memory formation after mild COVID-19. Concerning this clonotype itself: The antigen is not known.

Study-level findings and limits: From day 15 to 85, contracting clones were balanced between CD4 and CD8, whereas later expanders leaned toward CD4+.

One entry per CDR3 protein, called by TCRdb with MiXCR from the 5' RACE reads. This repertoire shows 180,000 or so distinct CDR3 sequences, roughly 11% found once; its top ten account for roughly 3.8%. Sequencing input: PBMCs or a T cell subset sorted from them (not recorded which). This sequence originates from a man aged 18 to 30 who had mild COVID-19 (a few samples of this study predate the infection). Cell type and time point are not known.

CDR3 DNA: TGCAGTGCCGGGCGGCCCAATTCACCCCTCCACTTT. It translates to CSAGRPNSPLHF. The rearrangement links TRBV20-1 to TRBJ1-6; no definite D call. V shed 6 bases and J shed 7 bases, with 10 bases lying between them. The CDR3 sequence is 12 residues long. From germline, CDR1 is DFQATT and CDR2 SNEGSKA (reference sequence).